The next 19 T cell receptor beta chains were all read from a single sample in a study of shared clonotypes between healthy human individuals. The table came from immunoSEQ multiplex PCR; TCRdb's copy has only in-frame clones and leaves some out. This table has 550,000 to 750,000 clones, 95% to 96% appearing once. As defined, naive CD8 cells were CD45RO-negative and positively selected for CCR7, with terminally differentiated effector memory CD45RA+ cells excluded. Sequencing used naive CD8+ T cells sorted from blood. The receptors derive from a woman in her thirties in good health.

This clone was detected only once. The chain recombines TRBV5-1 with TRBJ1-2; tentative D call: TRBD1 (6 bases). V lost 2 bases, J lost 5 bases, and 19 bases lay in between. The CDR3 runs 16 residues. The germline V gene has CDR1 SGHRS and CDR2 YFSETQ. CDR3 sequence: CASSFALQGSHYGYTF. The CDR3 nucleotides are TGCGCCAGCAGCTTTGCCCTACAGGGCAGCCATTATGGCTACACCTTC.

V and J are TRBV21-1 and TRBJ2-7; the D call TRBD2 from the table was never checked on the DNA. TRBV21-1 corresponds to a pseudogene. The CDR3 has 17 amino acids. The CDR3 spells CASSKARDSYRIYEQYF. Written as DNA, the CDR3 is TGTGCCAGCAGCAAAGCGAGGGACTCGTACCGCATCTACGAGCAGTACTTC.

The chain joins TRBV28 to TRBJ1-2; D call uncertain. The CDR3 length is 14 residues. CDR1 and CDR2 (germline): MDHEN, SYDVKM. V was clipped by 2 bases and J by 5 bases, with 12 bases between them. The CDR3 region is CASSLRPKLYGYTF. CDR3 in DNA: TGTGCCAGCAGTTTACGTCCCAAACTGTATGGCTACACCTTC.

The V call is TRBV4-1, the J call TRBJ2-7; TRBD1 aligns across 7 bases. The CDR3 extends over 15 amino acids. V shed 2 bases and J 2 bases; nucleotides not matched to a gene: 6. Germline V CDR1 and CDR2: MGHRA, YSYEKL. In DNA form, the CDR3 reads TGCGCCAGCAGCCAAATAGACAGGGCAACCTACGAGCAGTACTTC. It codes for CASSQIDRATYEQYF.

This chain links TRBV28 with TRBJ2-7; D might be TRBD2 (6 bases). The CDR3 covers 14 residues. The V end lost 5 bases, the J end lost 4 bases, and 15 bases lay between the germline ends. From germline, CDR1 is MDHEN and CDR2 SYDVKM. The CDR3 DNA follows: TGTGCCAGCAGTGCAGGAGGGAGTAGTTACGAGCAGTACTTC. This translates into CASSAGGSSYEQYF. The whole variable domain, remainder taken from reference TRBV28 and TRBJ2-7, is DVKVTQSSRYLVKRTGEKVFLECVQDMDHENMFWYRQDPGLGLRLIYFSYDVKMKEKGDIPEGYSVSREKKERFSLILESASTNQTSMYLCASSAGGSSYEQYFGPGTRLTVT.

This clone has just one count. The chain has TRBV5-1 and TRBJ2-1; TRBD1 might be the D (6 bases). Germline V CDR1 and CDR2: SGHRS, YFSETQ. V was cut by 7 bases and J by 6 bases, with 14 bases left in between. The CDR3 has 13 amino acids. The CDR3: CASVDRPSNEQFF. CDR3 in DNA: TGCGCCAGCGTCGACAGGCCGAGCAATGAGCAGTTCTTC. The whole variable domain, remainder taken from reference TRBV5-1 and TRBJ2-1, is KAGVTQTPRYLIKTRGQQVTLSCSPISGHRSVSWYQQTPGQGLQFLFEYFSETQRNKGNFPGRFSGRQFSNSRSEMNVSTLELGDSALYLCASVDRPSNEQFFGPGTRLTVL.

This chain joins TRBV11-3 and TRBJ1-1; TRBD1 agrees at 7 bases. The CDR3 spans 12 residues. V trimming: 3 bases; J trimming: 6 bases; junction bases outside the gene matches: 1. Germline CDR1 SGHNT, CDR2 YENEEA. The CDR3 loop is CASSLGTAEAFF. In DNA, the CDR3 is TGTGCCAGCAGCTTGGGGACAGCTGAAGCTTTCTTT.

The chain links TRBV4-1 to TRBJ2-7; 9 bases agree with TRBD1. Germline V lookup: CDR1 MGHRA, CDR2 YSYEKL. The CDR3 has 16 residues. V was clipped by 0 bases and J by 0 bases; unmatched bases: 3. The CDR3: CASSQEDRGSSYEQYF. DNA for the CDR3: TGCGCCAGCAGCCAAGAGGACAGGGGAAGCTCCTACGAGCAGTACTTC.

The chain links TRBV7-9 to TRBJ1-1; maybe TRBD1 (6 bases). V was clipped by 5 bases and J by 6 bases, with 13 bases between them. Germline values: CDR1 SEHNR, CDR2 FQNEAQ (reference sequence). The CDR3 has 13 amino acids. CDR3 residues: CASSETGTAEAFF. The CDR3 DNA reads as TGTGCCAGCAGCGAAACAGGGACCGCTGAAGCTTTCTTT.

The rearrangement links TRBV28 to TRBJ1-2, with a weak D call TRBD1 (6 bases). Trimming pared 5 bases from V and 8 bases from J, leaving 18 bases between. CDR1 and CDR2 (germline): MDHEN, SYDVKM. The CDR3 spans 14 residues. CDR3: CASSPRGESYGYTF. The CDR3 bases are TGTGCCAGCAGTCCAAGGGGGGAATCTTACGGCTACACCTTC.

This sequence joins TRBV6-5 and TRBJ2-7; no clear D. Trimming removed 5 bases at V and 3 bases at J, with 5 bases between. The CDR3 runs 11 residues. Germline CDR1 MNHEY, CDR2 SVGAGI. The CDR3 bases are TGTGCCAGCAGTGACGACTACGAGCAGTACTTC. It yields the protein CASSDDYEQYF.

This chain joins TRBV30 and TRBJ1-6; 10 bases are a match to TRBD1. The CDR3 extends over 13 amino acids. Losses at the gene ends were 7 bases for V and 10 bases for J; bases not matched to a gene: 7. Germline-derived CDR1 and CDR2 are GTSNPN and SVGIG (reference sequence). CDR3: CASETGGLSPLHF. The CDR3 nucleotides are TGTGCCTCTGAGACAGGGGGCCTCTCACCCCTCCACTTT.

The CDR3 spells CATSRDWGEQGYNEQFF. CDR3 coding DNA: TGTGCCACCAGCAGAGATTGGGGGGAACAGGGTTACAATGAGCAGTTCTTC. The J gene is TRBJ2-1, the V gene TRBV15, with D possibly called TRBD1 or TRBD2 (6 bases each). The germline gives CDR1 LNHNV, CDR2 YYDKDF (reference sequence). V was pared by 0 bases and J by 4 bases, with 16 bases between. The CDR3 has 17 amino acids. Variable domain in full (rest from reference TRBV15 and TRBJ2-1): DAMVIQNPRYQVTQFGKPVTLSCSQTLNHNVMYWYQQKSSQAPKLLFHYYDKDFNNEADTPDNFQSRRPNTSFCFLDIRSPGLGDTAMYLCATSRDWGEQGYNEQFFGPGTRLTVL.

V usage is TRBV28 and J usage is TRBJ2-7; D tentatively reads TRBD1 or TRBD2 (5 bases each). CDR3 length: 14 amino acids. The germline V gene encodes CDR1 MDHEN and CDR2 SYDVKM. Trimming cost V 4 bases and J 3 bases, with 13 bases left between them. CDR3 amino acids: CASSYGTAVYEQYF. The DNA of the CDR3 is TGTGCCAGCAGTTATGGGACCGCCGTCTACGAGCAGTACTTC.

The chain combines TRBV29-1 with TRBJ2-1, with 7 bases that match TRBD2. The CDR3 spans 16 residues. V shed 4 bases and J 0 bases; nucleotides not matched to a gene: 9. Germline CDR1 reads SQVTM; CDR2 reads ANQGSEA. This chain's CDR3 is CSVARWTRSSYNEQFF. In nucleotides, the CDR3 is TGCAGCGTTGCTCGATGGACTAGGAGCTCCTACAATGAGCAGTTCTTC.

The chain combines TRBV27 with TRBJ2-7, with 9 bases aligning to TRBD1. This CDR3 contains 14 residues. Looked up from germline, CDR1 is MNHEY and CDR2 is SMNVEV (reference sequence). After removal of 3 bases from V and 4 bases from J, the junction contained 4 bases not matched to a gene. CDR3 protein: CASSFDRGGYEQYF. In nucleotides, the CDR3 is TGTGCCAGCAGTTTCGACAGGGGGGGGTACGAGCAGTACTTC.

The chain carries TRBV7-8 and TRBJ2-2; possibly TRBD2 for D (5 bases). CDR1 SGHVS and CDR2 FQNEAQ come from the germline V gene. There are 15 residues in the CDR3. V gave up 2 bases and J gave up 1 base, with 8 bases separating them. The DNA for the CDR3 is TGTGCCAGCAGCTTAACGGGAATGAACACCGGGGAGCTGTTTTTT. It translates to CASSLTGMNTGELFF.

The chain joins TRBV6-5 to TRBJ1-1; TRBD1 might be the D (5 bases). Trimming pared 2 bases from V and 7 bases from J, leaving 11 bases between. Germline assignment: CDR1 MNHEY and CDR2 SVGAGI. This CDR3 is 13 amino acids long. DNA for the CDR3: TGTGCCAGCAGTTACGGGGACGGACTTGAAGCTTTCTTT. Amino acid sequence: CASSYGDGLEAFF.

CDR3 DNA sequence: TGCGCCAGCGGCGGGGCAGGGAGTCAGCCCCAGCATTTT. It specifies CASGGAGSQPQHF. The rearrangement joins TRBV4-1 to TRBJ1-5; tentative D call: TRBD1 (5 bases). Trimming shortened V by 8 bases and J by 6 bases, and 14 bases separated the two germline ends. The CDR3 is made up of 13 amino acids. The germline V gene has CDR1 MGHRA and CDR2 YSYEKL.